The 31 T cell receptor beta chains given below trace back to one sample, sequenced in a study of cytomegalovirus exposure and HLA in healthy donors. In the PCR, 60 Vbeta and 13 Jbeta primers were used. The data were produced by immunoSEQ multiplex PCR, yet TCRdb's version contains in-frame clones alone and is incomplete. The data contain 50,000 to 55,000 clones, about four fifths of them singletons. The sequenced sample was PBMCs. These receptor sequences come from a boy younger than 18 in good health and CMV-seropositive.

V is TRBV5-8 and J is TRBJ1-2; possibly TRBD1 for D (5 bases). Germline V gene sequence: CDR1 SGHTS, CDR2 YDEGEE. This CDR3 is 14 amino acids long. Trimming removed 2 bases at V and 7 bases at J, with 15 bases between. For the CDR3, the DNA is TGTGCCAGCAGCTTCAGGGTTCTGAGAGCTGGCTACACCTTC. Its protein is CASSFRVLRAGYTF. The full variable domain, completed using reference TRBV5-8 and TRBJ1-2, is EAGVTQSPTHLIKTRGQQATLRCSPISGHTSVYWYQQALGLGLQFLLWYDEGEERNRGNFPPRFSGRQFPNYSSELNVNALELEDSALYLCASSFRVLRAGYTFGSGTRLTVV.

This clone was counted between two and nine times. The chain recombines TRBV28 with TRBJ2-3; D is perhaps TRBD1 (6 bases). V was shortened by 7 bases and J by 6 bases, with 20 bases between the two germline ends. Germline lookup yields CDR1 MDHEN and CDR2 SYDVKM. There are 15 residues in the CDR3. In DNA, the CDR3 is TGTGCCAGCACCCATAACAGGGCAACCCTTGATACGCAGTATTTT. It encodes CASTHNRATLDTQYF.

Points on this clone: One junction end does not reproduce the germline sequence, and a read error may be involved. The chain recombines TRBV2 with TRBJ2-1; perhaps TRBD1 as D (6 bases). CDR1 and CDR2 from the germline V gene are SNHLY and FYNNEI. The CDR3 totals 11 residues. CDR3 DNA sequence: TGTGCCAGCAGGGAAGGACAGGAGCAGTTCTTC. Translation: CASREGQEQFF.

The J gene is TRBJ2-3, the V gene TRBV6-1; D may be TRBD2 (7 bases). V shed 6 bases and J shed 4 bases, with 17 bases lying between them. The CDR3 is 15 amino acids. The germline CDR1 and CDR2 sequences are MNHNS and SASEGT. The CDR3 coding sequence is TGTGCCAGCAGCACGGGCGGGGGCTTTGCAGATACGCAGTATTTT. Translating gives CASSTGGGFADTQYF.

This sequence joins TRBV11-2 and TRBJ2-7; no reliable D call. The CDR3 is made up of 15 amino acids. V shed 1 base and J shed 4 bases, with 14 bases lying between them. Germline-derived CDR1 and CDR2 are SGHAT and FQNNGV. CDR3 loop: CASSLVSTYAYEQYF. The CDR3, as DNA: TGTGCCAGCAGCTTAGTGAGCACTTACGCTTACGAGCAGTACTTC.

Here the CDR3 DNA reads TGTGCCAGCAGTGAGTCGGGAAGTAACATTCAGTACTTC. This gives the protein CASSESGSNIQYF. This chain joins TRBV6-1 and TRBJ2-4; tentatively, D is TRBD2 (5 bases). Germline CDR1 MNHNS, CDR2 SASEGT. This CDR3 region has 13 residues. V was shortened by 3 bases and J by 7 bases, with 10 bases between the two germline ends.

In its sample, this clone was seen once. V and J are TRBV11-2 and TRBJ2-7, with 8 positions matching TRBD2. Trimming cost V 1 base and J 2 bases; bases outside gene matches: 1. CDR3 length: 14 residues. Germline CDR1 is SGHAT and CDR2 is FQNNGV. Written as DNA, the CDR3 is TGTGCCAGCAGCTTAGGTAGCGGGGCCTACGAGCAGTACTTC. This gives the protein CASSLGSGAYEQYF.

This clone was picked up one time. This chain joins TRBV6-6 and TRBJ2-2; no firm D call. The CDR3 covers 12 residues. With 6 bases removed from V and 6 bases from J, the gap between germline ends came to 8 bases. Per germline, CDR1 MNHNY and CDR2 SVGAGI (reference sequence). CDR3: CASSHDSGELFF. The DNA of the CDR3 is TGTGCCAGCAGCCACGACTCCGGGGAGCTGTTTTTT.

V usage is TRBV5-4 and J usage is TRBJ2-7; D might be TRBD2 (5 bases). Germline values: CDR1 SGHNT, CDR2 YYREEE (reference sequence). V was trimmed by 3 bases and J by 7 bases, leaving 17 bases between them. The CDR3 covers 14 residues. CDR3 bases: TGTGCCAGCAGCTGGGCGGGCGGATATGAGGAGCAGTACTTC. It specifies CASSWAGGYEEQYF.

The V call is TRBV6-4, the J call TRBJ2-1; D possibly corresponds to TRBD2 (5 bases). Germline CDR1 MRHNA, CDR2 SNTAGT. This CDR3 has 16 residues. V was shortened by 6 bases and J by 4 bases, with 19 bases between the two germline ends. CDR3 bases: TGTGCCAGCAGCCCCGGACGAATTGGCGGGTACAATGAGCAGTTCTTC. It specifies CASSPGRIGGYNEQFF.

This sequence joins TRBV6-6 and TRBJ1-1; the match to TRBD1 covers 9 bases. Germline V lookup: CDR1 MNHNY, CDR2 SVGAGI (reference sequence). Trimming took 5 bases from V and 4 from J; bases not matched to a gene: 5. The CDR3 has 14 amino acids. The CDR3 DNA reads as TGTGCCAGCAGTCAACAGGGGGCGGGCACTGAAGCTTTCTTT. As protein: CASSQQGAGTEAFF.

This clone was counted between two and nine times. V and J are TRBV4-1 and TRBJ2-7; TRBD1 is a possible D gene (5 bases). Germline CDR1 and CDR2: MGHRA and YSYEKL. Trimming took 4 bases from V and 7 from J, leaving 17 bases between them. The CDR3 totals 14 residues. CDR3 coding DNA: TGCGCCAGCAGCCTACTCACAGGCTTCGGGGAGCAGTACTTC. Protein sequence: CASSLLTGFGEQYF.

This clone was detected only a few times. The rearrangement joins TRBV23-1 to TRBJ1-3; no definite D call. TRBV23-1 is assigned to the ORF class and has an uncertain function. Trimming cost V 10 bases and J 7 bases, with 11 bases left between them. The CDR3 sequence is 11 residues long. The CDR3 DNA follows: TGCGCCAACTGGGGAGAGAACACCATATATTTT. Translation gives CANWGENTIYF.

The table lists this clone with a count of one. The rearrangement uses TRBV7-3 and TRBJ1-1, with 10 bases that match TRBD1. With V trimmed by 6 bases and J by 5 bases, 15 bases remained unmatched. Germline CDR1 is SGHTA and CDR2 is FQGTGA. The CDR3 length is 17 residues. Written as DNA, the CDR3 is TGTGCCAGCAGTATGAGGCCCCGGGACAGGGGACGTACTGAAGCTTTCTTT. Protein product: CASSMRPRDRGRTEAFF.

CDR3 nucleotide sequence: TGTGCCAGCAGTTACGGGACAGGCTCTAACTATGGCTACACCTTC. Protein: CASSYGTGSNYGYTF. This chain links TRBV6-5 with TRBJ1-2, with 8 positions matching TRBD1. Germline CDR1 reads MNHEY; CDR2 reads SVGAGI. This CDR3 region has 15 residues. V was pared by 2 bases and J by 0 bases, with 2 bases of the junction left unmatched.

Only one count was recorded for this clone. V is TRBV5-1 and J is TRBJ1-1, with 7 bases lining up with TRBD1. Trimming at V came to 6 bases and at J to 4 bases, leaving 3 bases not matched to a gene. This CDR3 is built from 12 residues. Germline loops: CDR1 SGHRS, CDR2 YFSETQ. The CDR3 region has the DNA TGCGCCAGCAAAGGGGGCGGCACTGAAGCTTTCTTT. Protein product: CASKGGGTEAFF. The full variable domain, completed using reference TRBV5-1 and TRBJ1-1, is KAGVTQTPRYLIKTRGQQVTLSCSPISGHRSVSWYQQTPGQGLQFLFEYFSETQRNKGNFPGRFSGRQFSNSRSEMNVSTLELGDSALYLCASKGGGTEAFFGQGTRLTVV.

This chain joins TRBV4-2 and TRBJ2-1, with 16 bases lining up with TRBD2. Germline trimming cut 3 bases from V and 4 bases from J; bases unmatched to any gene: 12. This CDR3 region has 20 residues. The germline V gene encodes CDR1 LGHNA and CDR2 YNFKEQ. The CDR3 loop reads CASSHSGGTSGGASYNEQFF. DNA of the CDR3: TGTGCCAGCAGCCATTCGGGAGGGACTAGCGGGGGGGCATCATACAATGAGCAGTTCTTC.

This clone was counted only a few times. The rearrangement uses TRBV12-5 and TRBJ2-1; 7 bases fit TRBD1. The ends lost 3 bases at V and 3 bases at J; junction bases unmatched: 5. This CDR3 spans 15 amino acids. The germline CDR1 and CDR2 sequences are LGHNT and FRNRAP. DNA of the CDR3: TGTGCTAGTGGTTTCAGGGACAGCGTCTACAATGAGCAGTTCTTC. It encodes CASGFRDSVYNEQFF.

This chain joins TRBV7-8 and TRBJ2-7; TRBD1 might be the D (5 bases). CDR3 length: 14 residues. V shed 5 bases and J shed 4 bases, with 15 bases lying between them. Germline V CDR1 and CDR2: SGHVS, FQNEAQ. As DNA, the CDR3 is TGTGCCAGCAGCGACCTACCTCAGGGATACGAGCAGTACTTC. This sequence encodes CASSDLPQGYEQYF. Full variable domain (rest looked up from reference TRBV7-8 and TRBJ2-7): GAGVSQSPRYKVAKRGQDVALRCDPISGHVSLFWYQQALGQGPEFLTYFQNEAQLDKSGLPSDRFFAERPEGSVSTLKIQRTQQEDSAVYLCASSDLPQGYEQYFGPGTRLTVT.

The CDR3 sequence: CASSMDSNSGNTIYF. The CDR3 DNA is TGTGCCAGCTCAATGGACAGTAACTCTGGAAACACCATATATTTT. This rearrangement joins TRBV6-1 to TRBJ1-3, with D possibly matching TRBD1 (6 bases). The CDR3 extends over 15 amino acids. From germline, CDR1 is MNHNS and CDR2 SASEGT. Trimming shortened V by 8 bases and J by 0 bases, and 14 bases separated the two germline ends.

The J gene is TRBJ2-4, the V gene TRBV5-8; a weak D match, TRBD1 (7 bases). Per germline, CDR1 SGHTS and CDR2 YDEGEE. V lost 1 base to trimming and J lost 3 bases, with 11 bases between them. This CDR3 has 15 residues. The CDR3 here is CASSLPGGGKNIQYF. The CDR3 coding sequence is TGTGCCAGCAGCTTGCCAGGGGGAGGCAAAAACATTCAGTACTTC.

The genes are TRBV19 and TRBJ1-2; TRBD1 might be the D (6 bases). Germline CDR1 and CDR2: LNHDA and SQIVND (reference sequence). V was cut by 3 bases and J by 6 bases, with 17 bases left in between. The CDR3 consists of 15 residues. CDR3 region: CASSIFEGTTNGYTF. CDR3 coding DNA: TGTGCCAGTAGTATCTTCGAGGGGACAACGAATGGCTACACCTTC.

V gene TRBV15 combines with J gene TRBJ2-6; maybe TRBD1 (6 bases). Trimming took off 7 bases at V and 2 bases at J, with 15 bases between the two ends. Germline CDR1 LNHNV, CDR2 YYDKDF (reference sequence). The CDR3 is 16 amino acids. The CDR3 bases are TGTGCCACCACCTCCAGGCCAGGGGCTGGGGCCAACGTCCTGACTTTC. Residues: CATTSRPGAGANVLTF.

This sequence joins TRBV5-1 and TRBJ1-1, with TRBD1 as a possible D gene (5 bases). The CDR3 spans 14 residues. Trimming cost V 0 bases and J 6 bases, with 12 bases left between them. Germline V gives CDR1 SGHRS, CDR2 YFSETQ. The CDR3 protein is CASSLAGGYAEAFF. As DNA, the CDR3 is TGCGCCAGCAGCTTGGCGGGGGGGTATGCTGAAGCTTTCTTT. The variable domain in full, completed from reference TRBV5-1 and TRBJ1-1, reads KAGVTQTPRYLIKTRGQQVTLSCSPISGHRSVSWYQQTPGQGLQFLFEYFSETQRNKGNFPGRFSGRQFSNSRSEMNVSTLELGDSALYLCASSLAGGYAEAFFGQGTRLTVV.

The rearrangement uses TRBV29-1 and TRBJ2-5; D possibly corresponds to TRBD1 (5 bases). Germline CDR1 SQVTM, CDR2 ANQGSEA. Deletions cut 2 bases from V and 13 bases from J, with 14 bases between. The CDR3 has 11 residues. The CDR3 region is CSVEFMRQPYF. The CDR3 coding sequence is TGCAGCGTTGAATTTATGAGACAGCCGTACTTC.

V gene TRBV5-1 combines with J gene TRBJ1-3; D gene uncertain. Germline V CDR1 and CDR2: SGHRS, YFSETQ. The V end was cut by 3 bases, the J end by 3 bases, with 10 bases between. This CDR3 contains 14 residues. CDR3 sequence: CASSSSNVGNTIYF. CDR3 nucleotides: TGCGCCAGCAGCTCCAGTAACGTTGGAAACACCATATATTTT.

This clone was recorded a few times. The chain recombines TRBV7-9 with TRBJ1-6; 8 bases map to TRBD1. Unmatched junction bases numbered 4, after V lost 5 bases and J lost 7 bases. The CDR3 runs 14 residues. Germline-derived CDR1 and CDR2 are SEHNR and FQNEAQ (reference sequence). This CDR3 is CASSEAGGNSPLHF. The CDR3 nucleotides read TGTGCCAGCAGCGAGGCAGGGGGCAATTCACCCCTCCACTTT.

This clone occurred a few times. The chain recombines TRBV7-9 with TRBJ1-3, with D possibly matching TRBD1 (5 bases). The length of the CDR3 is 13 residues. CDR1 SEHNR and CDR2 FQNEAQ come from the germline V gene (reference sequence). The V end lost 8 bases, the J end lost 2 bases, and 10 bases lay between the germline ends. The CDR3 DNA is TGTGCCAGCCTCACAGGCGCTGGAAACACCATATATTTT. This sequence encodes CASLTGAGNTIYF.

This clone has just one count. The CDR3 DNA reads TGTGCCAGCAGCCAGGCGGGGGCCGGGGAGCTGTTTTTT. This encodes CASSQAGAGELFF. The chain links TRBV5-6 to TRBJ2-2, with 7 bases aligning to TRBD2. Trimming removed 4 bases from V and 6 bases from J; junction bases left unmatched: 3. CDR1 is SGHDT, CDR2 YYEEEE, per germline. The CDR3 loop spans 13 amino acids.

The gene calls are TRBV14 and TRBJ2-2, with D unclear. V lost 2 bases, J lost 8 bases, and 9 bases lay in between. Germline V CDR1 and CDR2: SGHDN, FVKESK. CDR3 length: 13 residues. The CDR3 nucleotides read TGTGCCAGCAGCCAAAGTAGCTTGGGGGAGCTGTTTTTT. The encoded protein is CASSQSSLGELFF.

The chain joins TRBV7-9 to TRBJ2-3, with TRBD1 identical over 8 bases. V gave up 4 bases and J gave up 2 bases; unmatched junction bases: 5. There are 15 residues in the CDR3. The V gene's germline CDR1 is SEHNR and CDR2 FQNEAQ (reference sequence). CDR3 nucleotide sequence: TGTGCCAGCAGCTACCCGGGACAGGACACAGATACGCAGTATTTT. It translates to CASSYPGQDTDTQYF.